A single sample gave rise to the 24 T cell receptor beta chains below, sequenced in a study of T cell changes during pregnancy in multiple sclerosis. The protocol was immunoSEQ multiplex PCR, while the TCRdb copy is restricted to in-frame clones and leaves out a portion. Found here are 65,000 to 75,000 clones, roughly 90% of them singletons; the top ten hold more than 1.4%. Sequencing used peripheral blood, obtained in the second trimester of pregnancy. All receptors come from a female donor with multiple sclerosis, enrolled in a pregnancy study.

The chain recombines TRBV19 with TRBJ1-5, with D uncertain. Trimming removed 5 bases from V and 3 bases from J, with 8 bases in between. CDR1 and CDR2 from the germline V gene are LNHDA and SQIVND (reference sequence). The CDR3 sequence is 13 residues long. The CDR3 reads CASSPRFNQPQHF. CDR3 DNA: TGTGCCAGTAGTCCCAGGTTCAATCAGCCCCAGCATTTT.

The chain links TRBV7-9 to TRBJ2-7, with TRBD1 identical over 10 bases. CDR1 is SEHNR and CDR2 is FQNEAQ in the germline V gene (reference sequence). J gave up 5 bases and V 5 bases, and 21 bases lay outside the gene matches. This CDR3 region has 19 residues. The CDR3 bases are TGTGCCAGCAGCGCGAGGATTTGGGACAGGGGATTAGGCTTCGACGAGCAGTACTTC. Translating it yields CASSARIWDRGLGFDEQYF. Full variable domain (remainder filled in from reference TRBV7-9 and TRBJ2-7): DTGVSQNPRHKITKRGQNVTFRCDPISEHNRLYWYRQTLGQGPEFLTYFQNEAQLEKSRLLSDRFSAERPKGSFSTLEIQRTEQGDSAMYLCASSARIWDRGLGFDEQYFGPGTRLTVT.

V usage is TRBV9 and J usage is TRBJ2-1; 12 bases agree with TRBD2. The length of the CDR3 is 16 residues. Germline trimming cut 0 bases from V and 9 bases from J; bases unmatched to any gene: 7. CDR1 and CDR2 (germline): SGDLS, YYNGEE. Here the CDR3 DNA reads TGTGCCAGCAGCGTAGCCCCTAGCGGGGGGGCCACTGAGCAGTTCTTC. Protein sequence: CASSVAPSGGATEQFF.

CDR3 bases: TGTGCCTGCACGGTAACTAATGAAAAACTGTTTTTT. Translating it yields CACTVTNEKLFF. The chain links TRBV30 to TRBJ1-4; D is undetermined. The CDR3 length is 12 residues. Germline V gene lookup returns CDR1 GTSNPN and CDR2 SVGIG (reference sequence). V lost 6 bases and J 1 base, leaving 6 bases between the germline ends.

V is TRBV6-5 and J is TRBJ2-3, with D possibly matching TRBD1 (6 bases). The ends were cut back, 0 bases at V and 2 bases at J, with 9 bases in the middle. The CDR3 length is 15 residues. Looked up from germline, CDR1 is MNHEY and CDR2 is SVGAGI. CDR3 sequence (DNA): TGTGCCAGCAGTTACTCGGGACACCTCACAGATACGCAGTATTTT. It encodes CASSYSGHLTDTQYF.

V gene TRBV25-1 combines with J gene TRBJ1-3, with TRBD1 as a possible D gene (5 bases). Germline V gives CDR1 MGHDK, CDR2 SYGVNS. V was cut by 5 bases and J by 1 base, with 9 bases left in between. The CDR3 spans 14 residues. The DNA of the CDR3 is TGTGCCAGCAGTCGGTCAGGGTCTGGAAACACCATATATTTT. This codes for CASSRSGSGNTIYF.

The chain has TRBV4-3 and TRBJ1-3; D gene ambiguous. The CDR3 is made up of 16 amino acids. Germline-derived CDR1 and CDR2 are LGHNA and YSLEER. With 0 bases removed from V and 1 base from J, the gap between germline ends came to 10 bases. CDR3 in DNA: TGCGCCAGCAGCCAAGATTTTGGCCTTTCTGGAAACACCATATATTTT. Its protein product is CASSQDFGLSGNTIYF.

The rearrangement joins TRBV19 to TRBJ2-1, with D possibly TRBD2 on 7 matching bases. This CDR3 region has 13 residues. Trimming pared 8 bases from V and 8 bases from J, leaving 16 bases between. Germline V gives CDR1 LNHDA, CDR2 SQIVND (reference sequence). The DNA of the CDR3 is TGTGCCAGTGGAAGGGGGGGCCGCTATGAGCAGTTCTTC. It translates to CASGRGGRYEQFF.

The CDR3 reads CASSSGTSGGYEQYF. The DNA for the CDR3 is TGTGCCAGCTCATCCGGGACTAGCGGGGGTTACGAGCAGTACTTC. The V call is TRBV18, the J call TRBJ2-7; 14 bases line up with TRBD2. V dropped 5 bases and J dropped 4; count of bases not matched to a gene: 4. CDR1 and CDR2 from the germline V gene are KGHSH and LQKENI. This CDR3 contains 15 residues.

The chain recombines TRBV29-1 with TRBJ1-1; TRBD1 is a possible D gene (5 bases). Germline CDR1 reads SQVTM; CDR2 reads ANQGSEA. Trimming left V 6 bases short and J 4 bases short, with 6 bases between. The CDR3 is 10 residues long. The CDR3 DNA reads TGCAGCGTGGGGGGCACTGAAGCTTTCTTT. Its translation is CSVGGTEAFF.

The CDR3 nucleotides read TGTGCCAGCAGAACCGTTAGTTCAGGCTACACCTTC. It encodes CASRTVSSGYTF. The chain couples TRBV27 to TRBJ1-2; D is unclear. Germline V gives CDR1 MNHEY, CDR2 SMNVEV (reference sequence). This CDR3 has 12 amino acids. V lost 6 bases, J lost 8 bases, and 13 bases lay in between.

The V and J genes are TRBV7-6 and TRBJ1-6; a possible D gene is TRBD1 (6 bases). This CDR3 comprises 18 residues. Germline CDR1 is SGHVS and CDR2 is FNYEAQ. V lost 3 bases to trimming and J lost 2 bases, with 17 bases between them. The CDR3 coding sequence is TGTGCCAGCAGCTTTCCCCGACAGGTCGGCCCCTATAATTCACCCCTCCACTTT. Its translation is CASSFPRQVGPYNSPLHF. The full variable domain, in which reference TRBV7-6 and TRBJ1-6 provide the parts outside the CDR3, is GAGVSQSPRYKVTKRGQDVALRCDPISGHVSLYWYRQALGQGPEFLTYFNYEAQQDKSGLPNDRFSAERPEGSISTLTIQRTEQRDSAMYRCASSFPRQVGPYNSPLHFGNGTRLTVT.

The CDR3, as DNA: TGTGCCAGCAGTTACTCGTTCAGAGGCTACAATGAGCAGTTCTTC. It yields the protein CASSYSFRGYNEQFF. The rearrangement joins TRBV6-5 to TRBJ2-1; D unclear. V was clipped by 0 bases and J by 3 bases, with 9 bases between them. The CDR3 totals 15 residues. Germline CDR1 MNHEY, CDR2 SVGAGI.

CDR3 protein: CASSSGQGARNTEAFF. CDR3 coding DNA: TGTGCCAGCAGTTCTGGACAGGGGGCACGGAACACTGAAGCTTTCTTT. This chain links TRBV6-5 with TRBJ1-1, with 11 bases matching TRBD1. The germline CDR1 and CDR2 sequences are MNHEY and SVGAGI. V lost 4 bases, J lost 1 base, and 5 bases stayed unmatched. This CDR3 spans 16 amino acids.

This clone was observed a few times. CDR3 coding DNA: TGCAGCGCCTCGGGACACAGGAACACTGAAGCTTTCTTT. Its translation is CSASGHRNTEAFF. The chain combines TRBV29-1 with TRBJ1-1; D perhaps matches TRBD1 (6 bases). V lost 7 bases to trimming and J lost 1 base, with 13 bases between them. CDR1 and CDR2 (germline): SQVTM, ANQGSEA. This CDR3 has 13 amino acids.

The chain couples TRBV7-9 to TRBJ2-7; the match to TRBD1 covers 7 bases. The CDR3 runs 18 residues. V was pared by 1 base and J by 7 bases, with 19 bases of the junction left unmatched. Germline V gene data show CDR1 as SEHNR and CDR2 as FQNEAQ (reference sequence). The DNA of the CDR3 is TGTGCCAGCAGCTTAGGAACATCTAGGGGGCTCCGGGCCCGGGAGCAGTACTTC. Translated: CASSLGTSRGLRAREQYF.

The rearrangement uses TRBV5-1 and TRBJ1-1; 8 bases match TRBD1. Per germline, CDR1 SGHRS and CDR2 YFSETQ. CDR3 size: 14 residues. J gave up 6 bases and V 2 bases, and 6 bases lay outside the gene matches. This CDR3 is CASSLDRGGAEAFF. The CDR3 DNA reads as TGCGCCAGCAGCTTAGACAGGGGAGGCGCTGAAGCTTTCTTT.

The chain couples TRBV5-4 to TRBJ2-1; no clear D. Germline assignment: CDR1 SGHNT and CDR2 YYREEE (reference sequence). This CDR3 has 12 residues. Trimming removed 0 bases at V and 7 bases at J, with 5 bases between. The CDR3 reads CASSLGLNEQFF. The CDR3 nucleotides read TGTGCCAGCAGCTTGGGTCTGAATGAGCAGTTCTTC.

The chain has TRBV27 and TRBJ2-7, with TRBD2 matching over 7 bases. The CDR3 contains 13 residues. V lost 6 bases to trimming and J lost 6 bases; unmatched junction nucleotides: 8. Germline assignment: CDR1 MNHEY and CDR2 SMNVEV (reference sequence). DNA for the CDR3: TGTGCCAGCAGGAGTGATGGGGGGGGCGAGCAGTACTTC. Amino acids: CASRSDGGGEQYF.

This chain uses TRBV30 with TRBJ1-1; 8 bases are shared with TRBD1. The CDR3 runs to 17 residues. The J segment lost 1 base and the V segment lost 0 bases, leaving 10 bases of the junction unmatched. From germline, CDR1 is GTSNPN and CDR2 SVGIG (reference sequence). CDR3 DNA: TGTGCCTGGAGTGTAGATAGGTCAGGGGGCCCGAACACTGAAGCTTTCTTT. Translation gives CAWSVDRSGGPNTEAFF.

This sequence joins TRBV10-3 and TRBJ2-7; 10 bases agree with TRBD1. This CDR3 comprises 14 residues. The germline gives CDR1 ENHRY, CDR2 SYGVKD. J gave up 7 bases and V 3 bases, and 6 bases lay outside the gene matches. The CDR3 reads CAISDTGTGVEQYF. CDR3 nucleotide sequence: TGTGCCATCAGTGACACTGGGACAGGGGTAGAGCAGTACTTC.

The V and J genes are TRBV6-1 and TRBJ2-2, with D perhaps TRBD1 (5 bases). This CDR3 has 16 amino acids. The V gene lost 4 bases and the J gene lost 4 bases, with 16 bases spanning the gap. Per the germline V gene, CDR1 is MNHNS and CDR2 is SASEGT. The CDR3 bases are TGTGCCAGCAGTGGGAATAAGGGGCTATTCACCGGGGAGCTGTTTTTT. This encodes CASSGNKGLFTGELFF.

V and J are TRBV7-8 and TRBJ2-7; D unclear. Trimming left V 6 bases short and J 7 bases short, with 25 bases between. The CDR3 spans 16 residues. From germline, CDR1 is SGHVS and CDR2 FQNEAQ. In DNA form, the CDR3 reads TGTGCCAGCAGTCCTAGGAGATATTTACCTACGATTGAGCAGTACTTC. As protein: CASSPRRYLPTIEQYF.

V is TRBV14 and J is TRBJ2-7; 11 bases match TRBD2. V lost 3 bases and J lost 3; bases outside the gene matches: 10. The germline V gene encodes CDR1 SGHDN and CDR2 FVKESK. The CDR3 consists of 17 residues. The CDR3 loop reads CASSHPLGTSGYYEQYF. CDR3 DNA sequence: TGTGCCAGCAGCCATCCCCTGGGGACTAGCGGTTACTACGAGCAGTACTTC. Drawing the rest from reference TRBV14 and TRBJ2-7, the complete variable domain is EAGVTQFPSHSVIEKGQTVTLRCDPISGHDNLYWYRRVMGKEIKFLLHFVKESKQDESGMPNNRFLAERTGGTYSTLKVQPAELEDSGVYFCASSHPLGTSGYYEQYFGPGTRLTVT.